This TCR beta chain was captured in a study of type 1 and type 2 diabetes patients. Study information: CD4+ or CD8+ T cells were positively selected from PBMCs with microbeads. Notes on the study in general: Age and gender were not matched between study groups, possibly biasing interpretation.

Germline V gene lookup returns CDR1 SGHNT and CDR2 YYREEE (reference sequence). V lost 0 bases to trimming and J lost 0 bases, with 6 bases between them. The CDR3 spans 14 residues. Amplification started from genomic DNA. Amplification of the beta chain CDR3 used 30 forward and 13 reverse multiplex primers. One entry per CDR3 protein results from TCRdb running MiXCR on the multiplex PCR reads. Among more than 250,000 distinct CDR3 sequences, over 45% were seen once, and the ten largest hold around 13%. Remarks on this clonotype: No antigen is known for it.

The sequenced sample consisted of peripheral blood mononuclear cells (PBMCs). The chain combines TRBV5-4 with TRBJ1-2; no definite D call. The receptor's source is a man between 18 and 35 years old with type 2 diabetes. DNA for the CDR3: TGTGCCAGCAGCTTGGTCGACTCTAACTATGGCTACACCTTC. Translation: CASSLVDSNYGYTF.